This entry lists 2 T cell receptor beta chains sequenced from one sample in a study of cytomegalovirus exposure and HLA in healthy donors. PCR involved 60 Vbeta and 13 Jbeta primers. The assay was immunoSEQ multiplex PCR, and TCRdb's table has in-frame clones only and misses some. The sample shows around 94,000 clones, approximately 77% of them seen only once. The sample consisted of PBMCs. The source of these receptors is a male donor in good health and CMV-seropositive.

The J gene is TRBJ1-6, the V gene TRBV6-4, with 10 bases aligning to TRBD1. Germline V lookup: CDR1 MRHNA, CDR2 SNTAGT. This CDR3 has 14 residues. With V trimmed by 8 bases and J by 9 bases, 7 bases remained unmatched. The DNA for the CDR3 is TGTGCCAGCTCACTGGGACAGGGGACTTCACCCCTCCACTTT. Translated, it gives CASSLGQGTSPLHF.

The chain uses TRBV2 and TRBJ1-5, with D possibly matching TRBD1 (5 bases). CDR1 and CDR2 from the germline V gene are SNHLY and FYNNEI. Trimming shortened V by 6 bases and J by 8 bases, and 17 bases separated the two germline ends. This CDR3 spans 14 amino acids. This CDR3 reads CASSGQGRVEPQHF. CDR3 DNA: TGTGCCAGCAGCGGTCAGGGCAGGGTAGAGCCCCAGCATTTT.